This passage covers 27 T cell receptor beta chains from one sample sequenced in a study of blood T cell repertoires in COVID-19. Assay: immunoSEQ multiplex PCR; the TCRdb copy retains only in-frame clones and omits some. Here the sample spans about 260,000 clones, about 90% being singletons. Sequenced input: peripheral blood. The source is a woman aged 35 to 49 who had recovered from COVID-19.

The chain has TRBV5-5 and TRBJ1-2; tentatively, D is TRBD1 (5 bases). This CDR3 is 15 amino acids long. Looked up from germline, CDR1 is SGHKS and CDR2 is YYEKEE (reference sequence). V lost 0 bases and J lost 3, with 12 bases in between. The CDR3 DNA reads as TGTGCCAGCAGCTTGGTAGGGGTCAGGGACTATGGCTACACCTTC. Protein product: CASSLVGVRDYGYTF.

This chain joins TRBV7-3 and TRBJ2-7; 12 nucleotides align to TRBD2. V was clipped by 6 bases and J by 0 bases; unmatched bases: 3. The CDR3 consists of 15 residues. CDR1 and CDR2 from the germline V gene are SGHTA and FQGTGA. Here the CDR3 reads CASRLAGGRSYEQYF. Here the CDR3 DNA reads TGTGCCAGCAGACTAGCGGGGGGCCGCTCCTACGAGCAGTACTTC. The whole variable domain, remainder taken from reference TRBV7-3 and TRBJ2-7, is GAGVSQTPSNKVTEKGKYVELRCDPISGHTALYWYRQSLGQGPEFLIYFQGTGAADDSGLPNDRFFAVRPEGSVSTLKIQRTERGDSAVYLCASRLAGGRSYEQYFGPGTRLTVT.

V and J are TRBV5-4 and TRBJ2-1, with D perhaps matching TRBD1 (5 bases). CDR1 is SGHNT and CDR2 is YYREEE in the germline V gene (reference sequence). CDR3 size: 11 residues. V dropped 7 bases and J dropped 6 bases, with 8 bases sitting between them. CDR3 nucleotides: TGTGCCAGCTTAAGGGGCAATGAGCAGTTCTTC. It encodes CASLRGNEQFF.

This clone was seen only a few times. The chain uses TRBV27 and TRBJ2-1; 7 bases align to TRBD1. The germline V gene encodes CDR1 MNHEY and CDR2 SMNVEV (reference sequence). V shed 2 bases and J 3 bases; nucleotides not matched to a gene: 4. This CDR3 is 15 amino acids long. The CDR3 region is CASSLEPGGYNEQFF. The CDR3 DNA is TGTGCCAGCAGTTTAGAGCCAGGGGGCTACAATGAGCAGTTCTTC.

The CDR3 DNA reads as TGCGCCAGCAGCCAGGGACAGGGGTGGGAGACCCAGTACTTC. Translation: CASSQGQGWETQYF. The V call is TRBV5-1, the J call TRBJ2-5; 10 positions agree with TRBD1. Trimming took 4 bases from V and 5 from J; bases not matched to a gene: 5. Germline V lookup: CDR1 SGHRS, CDR2 YFSETQ. The CDR3 is made up of 14 amino acids.

This rearrangement joins TRBV7-8 to TRBJ1-5; a weak D match, TRBD1 (5 bases). CDR1 and CDR2 from the germline V gene are SGHVS and FQNEAQ. Trimming removed 0 bases from V and 1 base from J, with 10 bases in between. CDR3 length equals 16 residues. CDR3 region: CASSLAWGGSNQPQHF. In nucleotides, the CDR3 is TGTGCCAGCAGCTTAGCATGGGGGGGAAGCAATCAGCCCCAGCATTTT.

The chain links TRBV6-5 to TRBJ1-6; 7 bases map to TRBD1. The CDR3 is made up of 15 amino acids. CDR1 and CDR2 from the germline V gene are MNHEY and SVGAGI. With V trimmed by 4 bases and J by 7 bases, 7 bases remained unmatched. CDR3: CASSSTQGRNSPLHF. In nucleotides, the CDR3 is TGTGCCAGCAGTTCCACACAGGGGAGGAATTCACCCCTCCACTTT.

The gene calls are TRBV7-9 and TRBJ1-1, with TRBD1 matching 7 bases. The V segment lost 6 bases and the J segment 5 bases; nucleotides outside the gene matches: 9. The CDR3 loop spans 14 amino acids. Germline V gene data show CDR1 as SEHNR and CDR2 as FQNEAQ (reference sequence). The DNA of the CDR3 is TGTGCCAGCAGGTCGACAGGGAGGCGAACTGAAGCTTTCTTT. Protein sequence: CASRSTGRRTEAFF.

The V gene is TRBV10-2, the J gene TRBJ2-7; maybe TRBD1 (6 bases). Trimming left V 4 bases short and J 2 bases short, with 12 bases between. The germline CDR1 and CDR2 sequences are WSHSY and SAAADI. The length of the CDR3 is 14 residues. The CDR3 DNA is TGCGCCAGCAGTGCGACAGGCGGCCCCTACGAGCAGTACTTC. This codes for CASSATGGPYEQYF.

The chain has TRBV5-1 and TRBJ2-5, with TRBD2 matching 13 bases. The CDR3 length is 20 residues. Germline V CDR1 and CDR2: SGHRS, YFSETQ. V lost 3 bases, J lost 4 bases, and 18 bases stayed unmatched. This CDR3 is CASSSLNGLAGDLLGETQYF. The CDR3 bases are TGCGCCAGCAGCTCCTTAAACGGACTAGCGGGGGATCTCCTGGGAGAGACCCAGTACTTC.

The V gene is TRBV2, the J gene TRBJ1-5; D possibly corresponds to TRBD1 (6 bases). V gave up 6 bases and J gave up 6 bases, with 18 bases separating them. Looked up from germline, CDR1 is SNHLY and CDR2 is FYNNEI. The CDR3 has 15 residues. The CDR3 sequence is CASRQHGQGGQPQHF. The CDR3 DNA is TGTGCCAGCAGACAACATGGACAAGGGGGTCAGCCCCAGCATTTT.

The gene calls are TRBV12-3 or TRBV12-4 and TRBJ2-1; TRBD1 aligns across 8 bases. The CDR3 has 13 amino acids. Trimming at V came to 4 bases and at J to 9 bases, leaving 5 bases not matched to a gene. DNA of the CDR3: TGTGCCAGCAGTTGGACAGGGTGGGCTGAGCAGTTCTTC. Translating it yields CASSWTGWAEQFF.

The chain joins TRBV2 to TRBJ1-5, with TRBD1 matching over 7 bases. Germline-derived CDR1 and CDR2 are SNHLY and FYNNEI. The CDR3 has 13 residues. V shed 4 bases and J 6 bases; nucleotides not matched to a gene: 3. In DNA form, the CDR3 reads TGTGCCAGCAGTGGACAGGGAATTCAGCCCCAGCATTTT. Its translation is CASSGQGIQPQHF.

The V call is TRBV11-3, the J call TRBJ2-1; the D gene is possibly TRBD1 (5 bases). CDR1 is SGHNT, CDR2 YENEEA, per germline. Trimming left V 0 bases short and J 10 bases short, with 10 bases between. The CDR3 extends over 13 amino acids. In DNA, the CDR3 is TGTGCCAGCAGCTTAGAGTTAGGGGCCGAGCAGTTCTTC. It is translated as CASSLELGAEQFF.

J is TRBJ2-5 and V is TRBV4-1, with TRBD2 identical over 8 bases. Germline-derived CDR1 and CDR2 are MGHRA and YSYEKL. The CDR3 contains 15 residues. Unmatched junction bases numbered 10, after V lost 5 bases and J lost 5 bases. CDR3 protein: CASSLRAGGLETQYF. CDR3 nucleotides: TGCGCCAGCAGCTTGCGGGCGGGGGGACTTGAGACCCAGTACTTC.

The chain has TRBV19 and TRBJ1-5, with D tentatively TRBD1 (5 bases). Germline V lookup: CDR1 LNHDA, CDR2 SQIVND (reference sequence). The ends were cut back, 0 bases at V and 3 bases at J, with 18 bases in the middle. The CDR3 consists of 18 residues. The CDR3 nucleotides are TGTGCCAGTAGTATAGATCCACACAGGCAGGGCTACAATCAGCCCCAGCATTTT. Protein product: CASSIDPHRQGYNQPQHF. Filled out from reference TRBV19 and TRBJ1-5, the complete variable domain reads DGGITQSPKYLFRKEGQNVTLSCEQNLNHDAMYWYRQDPGQGLRLIYYSQIVNDFQKGDIAEGYSVSREKKESFPLTVTSAQKNPTAFYLCASSIDPHRQGYNQPQHFGDGTRLSIL.

The chain links TRBV3-1 (or the pseudogene TRBV3-2) to TRBJ2-3; D might be TRBD2 (6 bases). Trimming removed 4 bases from V and 0 bases from J, with 8 bases in between. CDR1 is LGHDT and CDR2 is YNNKEL in the germline V gene (reference sequence). The CDR3 loop spans 14 amino acids. This chain's CDR3 is CASSRRGSTDTQYF. In nucleotides, the CDR3 is TGTGCCAGCAGCCGGCGGGGCAGCACAGATACGCAGTATTTT.

This clone showed up just once. The rearrangement links TRBV6-2 or TRBV6-3 to TRBJ1-1, with a tentative D call TRBD1 (5 bases). Trimming removed 4 bases at V and 8 bases at J, with 29 bases between. The CDR3 extends over 18 amino acids. Germline V gene lookup returns CDR1 MNHEY and CDR2 SVGEGT. CDR3 nucleotide sequence: TGTGCCAGCAGTTTCCCCCCGGGACGGACGCGGGGGGAGCGCGAAGCTTTCTTT. Protein: CASSFPPGRTRGEREAFF.

The chain recombines TRBV14 with TRBJ1-2; D is unresolved. Trimming shortened V by 0 bases and J by 4 bases, and 9 bases separated the two germline ends. The CDR3 consists of 14 residues. Germline-derived CDR1 and CDR2 are SGHDN and FVKESK. CDR3 DNA: TGTGCCAGCAGCCAAGACGGACTGTCCTATGGCTACACCTTC. Protein product: CASSQDGLSYGYTF.

The V and J genes are TRBV30 and TRBJ2-2; D is ambiguous. V lost 8 bases and J 3 bases, leaving 13 bases between the germline ends. The germline CDR1 and CDR2 sequences are GTSNPN and SVGIG (reference sequence). The CDR3 sequence is 13 residues long. The chain's CDR3 is CAGDGIYTGELFF. The DNA for the CDR3 is TGTGCCGGAGATGGCATTTACACCGGGGAGCTGTTTTTT.

A note on this clone: Other DNA sequences in this sample translate to the same CDR3. The chain couples TRBV5-1 to TRBJ2-7, with 10 bases identical to TRBD1. This CDR3 is 14 amino acids long. The trim removed 3 bases at V and 4 bases at J, leaving 4 bases unmatched. Per the germline V gene, CDR1 is SGHRS and CDR2 is YFSETQ. The CDR3 region is CASSSGTGVYEQYF. CDR3 sequence (DNA): TGCGCCAGCAGCTCCGGGACAGGGGTATACGAGCAGTACTTC.

V usage is TRBV24-1 and J usage is TRBJ1-1; TRBD1 aligns across 8 bases. The CDR3 totals 14 residues. Germline values: CDR1 KGHDR, CDR2 SFDVKD. The trim removed 10 bases at V and 0 bases at J, leaving 6 bases unmatched. The CDR3 DNA follows: TGTGCCACAGCAGACAGGGGAATGAACACTGAAGCTTTCTTT. Protein sequence: CATADRGMNTEAFF.

This chain joins TRBV19 and TRBJ2-7; a weak D match, TRBD1 (6 bases). Germline V lookup: CDR1 LNHDA, CDR2 SQIVND (reference sequence). The CDR3 contains 13 residues. The V and J ends lost 7 bases and 7 bases respectively, with 17 bases between them. The CDR3 reads CASTPTGWGEQYF. In DNA form, the CDR3 reads TGTGCCAGTACCCCAACAGGGTGGGGAGAGCAGTACTTC. Based on the CDR3 plus reference TRBV19 and TRBJ2-7, the full variable domain is DGGITQSPKYLFRKEGQNVTLSCEQNLNHDAMYWYRQDPGQGLRLIYYSQIVNDFQKGDIAEGYSVSREKKESFPLTVTSAQKNPTAFYLCASTPTGWGEQYFGPGTRLTVT.

The chain links TRBV30 to TRBJ1-1; 7 positions match TRBD1. The germline V gene encodes CDR1 GTSNPN and CDR2 SVGIG (reference sequence). CDR3 length equals 14 residues. V was clipped by 8 bases and J by 3 bases; unmatched bases: 12. CDR3 sequence reads: CAGEGRQGYTEAFF. CDR3 DNA sequence: TGTGCCGGCGAAGGTCGACAGGGTTACACTGAAGCTTTCTTT. Using reference TRBV30 and TRBJ1-1 for the parts outside the CDR3, the full variable domain is SQTIHQWPATLVQPVGSPLSLECTVEGTSNPNLYWYRQAAGRGLQLLFYSVGIGQISSEVPQNLSASRPQDRQFILSSKKLLLSDSGFYLCAGEGRQGYTEAFFGQGTRLTVV.

This chain connects TRBV30 to TRBJ1-1; weak D call: TRBD1 (5 bases). V gave up 2 bases and J gave up 3 bases, with 16 bases separating them. The CDR3 loop spans 15 amino acids. CDR1 is GTSNPN and CDR2 is SVGIG in the germline V gene (reference sequence). CDR3 in amino acids: CAWSPPWRGDTEAFF. CDR3 nucleotide sequence: TGTGCCTGGAGTCCCCCTTGGAGGGGTGACACTGAAGCTTTCTTT.

The chain employs TRBV7-8 and TRBJ2-2; 8 bases match TRBD1. Germline trimming cut 11 bases from V and 5 bases from J; bases unmatched to any gene: 7. Germline CDR1 SGHVS, CDR2 FQNEAQ. The CDR3 is 13 amino acids. CDR3 loop: CAGQGAGTGELFF. The CDR3 bases are TGTGCCGGCCAGGGGGCAGGGACCGGGGAGCTGTTTTTT.

This clone was found once. The chain links TRBV30 to TRBJ1-6, with 9 bases matching TRBD1. The ends lost 2 bases at V and 4 bases at J; junction bases unmatched: 9. Germline V gives CDR1 GTSNPN, CDR2 SVGIG (reference sequence). This CDR3 has 17 amino acids. In nucleotides, the CDR3 is TGTGCCTGGAGTACCGGGACAGGGAGCTTGTATAATTCACCCCTCCACTTT. This codes for CAWSTGTGSLYNSPLHF.